This TCR beta chain was retrieved from a study of blood T cells in healthy people across ages. General study points: Compared with aged donors, long-lived donors showed fewer expanded clones, suggesting selection.

About this clonotype: Its antigen is still unknown.

The CDR3 spans 15 residues. Trimming pared 7 bases from V and 0 bases from J, leaving 14 bases between. The V gene's germline CDR1 is MDHEN and CDR2 SYDVKM. A sample-barcoded 5' primer and a J-beta primer mix were used in a second PCR of roughly 6 to 11 cycles. MiXCR, applied by TCRdb to the 5' RACE reads, yields one record per CDR3 protein. Among about a million distinct CDR3 sequences listed, roughly 48% were seen once. Sequencing was done on a sample of blood. The V and J genes are TRBV28 and TRBJ2-3; D gene ambiguous. The sequence was obtained from a man aged 25-40 years in good health. The CDR3 nucleotides are TGTGCCAGCATCCCTGGGAAAATAAGCACAGATACGCAGTATTTT. It is translated as CASIPGKISTDTQYF. The whole variable domain, filled in from reference TRBV28 and TRBJ2-3, reads DVKVTQSSRYLVKRTGEKVFLECVQDMDHENMFWYRQDPGLGLRLIYFSYDVKMKEKGDIPEGYSVSREKKERFSLILESASTNQTSMYLCASIPGKISTDTQYFGPGTRLTVL.